A single sample gave rise to the 5 T cell receptor beta chains below, sequenced in a study of blood T cells in healthy people across ages. Primers used in a second PCR of about 6 to 11 cycles were a sample-barcoded 5' primer and a J-beta primer mix. TCRdb ran MiXCR on the 5' RACE reads and lists one entry per CDR3 protein. The table includes fewer than 2,000,000 distinct CDR3 sequences, 34% detected once. The specimen sequenced was blood. The receptors derive from a woman aged 25 to 39 in good health.

This clonotype was seen a handful of times. The gene calls are TRBV2 and TRBJ2-3; D possibly matches TRBD1 or TRBD2 (5 bases each). This CDR3 is 15 amino acids long. Germline CDR1 reads SNHLY; CDR2 reads FYNNEI. Trimming pared 6 bases from V and 1 base from J, leaving 14 bases between. CDR3 in DNA: TGTGCCAGCAGGGGGCCCAGCGGAGGCACAGATACGCAGTATTTT. Residues: CASRGPSGGTDTQYF.

The chain joins TRBV29-1 to TRBJ2-5, with D tentatively TRBD2 (6 bases). Trimming stripped 7 bases from V and 7 bases from J, with 13 bases between. The CDR3 totals 11 residues. Germline V gives CDR1 SQVTM, CDR2 ANQGSEA. This CDR3 reads CSAEGGGTQYF. The CDR3 DNA reads TGCAGCGCTGAGGGAGGAGGGACCCAGTACTTC.

In this sample, this clonotype turned up a few times. This chain uses TRBV21-1 with TRBJ2-5; the table assigns TRBD1, which was not confirmed against the DNA. TRBV21-1 is shown as a pseudogene. The CDR3 is 17 amino acids. The CDR3 protein is CASSKRGTAGTSETQYF. As DNA, the CDR3 is TGTGCCAGCAGCAAACGAGGGACGGCAGGGACATCGGAGACCCAGTACTTC.

This clonotype turned up a few times. At one end, the junction sequence differs from germline, possibly due to a read error. This rearrangement joins TRBV5-1 to TRBJ2-3; 7 positions match TRBD1. The CDR3 is 15 residues long. Germline-derived CDR1 and CDR2 are SGHRS and YFSETQ. This CDR3 is CASSLTGAPTDTRYF. DNA for the CDR3: TGCGCCAGCAGCTTAACAGGGGCCCCCACAGATACGCGGTATTTT.

V usage is TRBV6-1 and J usage is TRBJ1-2, with a tentative D call TRBD1 (5 bases). The CDR3 is 14 residues long. V was pared by 6 bases and J by 6 bases, with 17 bases between. Germline CDR1 and CDR2: MNHNS and SASEGT. The CDR3 nucleotides read TGTGCCAGCAGCCTTCAGGGAATAGATAATGGCTACACCTTC. Translation gives CASSLQGIDNGYTF.